Below, 10 T cell receptor beta chains from the same sample are listed, as sequenced in a study of CD8 T cells in Susac syndrome. With random hexamers, about 0.45 to 1 ug RNA was reverse transcribed. TCRdb used MiXCR to reprocess the immunoSEQ multiplex PCR reads, holding one entry per CDR3 protein. The sample carries about 90,000 distinct CDR3 sequences, roughly 93% recorded once. The sample taken for sequencing was CD8+ T cells from PBMCs. The source is a human donor in good health.

The chain recombines TRBV4-1 with TRBJ2-2; TRBD1 might be the D (6 bases). The CDR3 is 16 amino acids. Germline CDR1 and CDR2: MGHRA and YSYEKL. Trimming removed 3 bases at V and 2 bases at J, with 13 bases between. Written as DNA, the CDR3 is TGCGCCAGCAGCCACCGGGACACTCCTAACACCGGGGAGCTGTTTTTT. Protein product: CASSHRDTPNTGELFF.

The chain is built from TRBV18 and TRBJ1-2; unclear D gene. Germline V gene sequence: CDR1 KGHSH, CDR2 LQKENI. Trimming removed 3 bases at V and 4 bases at J, with 9 bases between. The CDR3 consists of 13 residues. The CDR3 sequence is CASSPRGLYGYTF. For the CDR3, the DNA is TGTGCCAGCTCACCCCGCGGTCTCTATGGCTACACCTTC.

This chain connects TRBV20-1 to TRBJ1-2; 9 nucleotides match TRBD1. V shed 0 bases and J 3 bases; nucleotides not matched to a gene: 5. The CDR3 runs 15 residues. CDR1 is DFQATT and CDR2 is SNEGSKA in the germline V gene (reference sequence). The CDR3 loop reads CSARDIDRGDYGYTF. CDR3 nucleotide sequence: TGCAGTGCTAGAGACATAGACAGGGGGGACTATGGCTACACCTTC.

This clonotype was seen more than once but under ten times. J is TRBJ2-7 and V is TRBV5-6, with 7 bases that match TRBD2. The junction had 3 bases not matched to a gene; V was cut back by 4 bases and J by 2 bases. The CDR3 totals 13 residues. Germline CDR1 is SGHDT and CDR2 is YYEEEE. CDR3 residues: CASSRGGAYEQYF. Written as DNA, the CDR3 is TGTGCCAGCAGCCGTGGGGGGGCCTACGAGCAGTACTTC.

The chain links TRBV6-1 to TRBJ1-2, with 10 bases lining up with TRBD1. Losses at the gene ends were 5 bases for V and 4 bases for J; bases not matched to a gene: 10. The CDR3 covers 16 residues. Germline V lookup: CDR1 MNHNS, CDR2 SASEGT. In nucleotides, the CDR3 is TGTGCCAGCAGTCCCGGGACAGGGGAATGGATCTATGGCTACACCTTC. As protein: CASSPGTGEWIYGYTF.

This chain links TRBV24-1 with TRBJ2-5; D not certain. Germline CDR1 reads KGHDR; CDR2 reads SFDVKD. Trimming cost V 3 bases and J 3 bases, with 4 bases left between them. This CDR3 contains 12 residues. The CDR3 loop is CATSDGEETQYF. Here the CDR3 DNA reads TGTGCCACCAGTGATGGTGAAGAGACCCAGTACTTC.

The chain uses TRBV7-9 and TRBJ2-2; the D gene is possibly TRBD2 (6 bases). Germline V gene sequence: CDR1 SEHNR, CDR2 FQNEAQ (reference sequence). The length of the CDR3 is 17 residues. With 7 bases removed from V and 2 bases from J, the gap between germline ends came to 20 bases. The CDR3 nucleotides read TGTGCCAGCAACCCTACTGGACCGGAGGGCAACACCGGGGAGCTGTTTTTT. Protein: CASNPTGPEGNTGELFF.

V is TRBV20-1 and J is TRBJ1-2, with a possible D match to TRBD1 (6 bases). Trimming removed 3 bases from V and 3 bases from J, with 14 bases in between. This CDR3 comprises 14 residues. Germline V gives CDR1 DFQATT, CDR2 SNEGSKA (reference sequence). The CDR3 coding sequence is TGCAGTGCTAGTGGAGGGGGTGTGGACTATGGCTACACCTTC. It yields the protein CSASGGGVDYGYTF.

The chain has TRBV7-8 and TRBJ2-5; tentatively, D is TRBD2 (6 bases). The V gene's germline CDR1 is SGHVS and CDR2 FQNEAQ. V gave up 1 base and J gave up 2 bases, with 14 bases separating them. CDR3 size: 16 residues. Written as DNA, the CDR3 is TGTGCCAGCAGCTTAGGGGGGGACGGCGCTCAAGAGACCCAGTACTTC. This translates into CASSLGGDGAQETQYF.

The chain carries TRBV9 and TRBJ2-6, with a tentative D call TRBD1 (6 bases). This CDR3 spans 17 amino acids. Germline CDR1 reads SGDLS; CDR2 reads YYNGEE. V lost 4 bases and J lost 4, with 18 bases in between. The CDR3: CASSTRTGHAGANVLTF. CDR3 bases: TGTGCCAGCAGCACCCGAACAGGGCATGCCGGGGCCAACGTCCTGACTTTC.